This T cell receptor (beta chain) was recovered during a study of glioma-infiltrating T cells. Using RNA template, CDR3s of TCR alpha and beta were amplified with iRepertoire arm-PCR. Each CDR3 protein is one row after TCRdb ran MiXCR on the multiplex PCR reads. The sample holds approximately 190,000 distinct CDR3 sequences, 32% seen once. The CDR3 spans 16 residues. The germline CDR1 and CDR2 sequences are LGHNA and YSLEER. Trimming took off 1 base at V and 4 bases at J, with 17 bases between the two ends. This sequence originates from a human donor with low-grade glioma or glioblastoma, undergoing nonglioma brain surgery, or in good health (not recorded which). The specimen sequenced was glioma tissue, nonneoplastic brain tissue, or PBMCs (not recorded which). This sequence joins TRBV4-3 and TRBJ2-7, with unresolved D. The DNA for the CDR3 is TGCGCCAGCAGCCAAGGGCCCTGGCGCCTCGGATACGAGCAGTACTTC. Translation gives CASSQGPWRLGYEQYF.